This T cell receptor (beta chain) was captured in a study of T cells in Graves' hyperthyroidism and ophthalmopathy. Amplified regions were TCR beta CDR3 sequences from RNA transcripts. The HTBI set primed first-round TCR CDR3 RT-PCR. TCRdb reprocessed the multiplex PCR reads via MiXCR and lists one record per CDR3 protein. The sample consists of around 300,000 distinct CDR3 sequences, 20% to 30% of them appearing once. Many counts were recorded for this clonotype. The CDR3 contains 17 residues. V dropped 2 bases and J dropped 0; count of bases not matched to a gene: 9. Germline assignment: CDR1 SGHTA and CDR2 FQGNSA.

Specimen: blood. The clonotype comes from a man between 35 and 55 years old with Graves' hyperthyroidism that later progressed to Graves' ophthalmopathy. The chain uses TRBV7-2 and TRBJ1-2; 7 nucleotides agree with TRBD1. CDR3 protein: CASSLPKPGTANYGYTF. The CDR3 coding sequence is TGTGCCAGCAGCTTACCTAAACCGGGGACAGCTAACTATGGCTACACCTTC.